The T cell receptor beta chain described here comes from a study of control samples from healthy donors and cancer patients (dated by TCRdb to about 2020). Its CDR3 holds 16 amino acids, cysteine through phenylalanine. The entry retains the CDR3 DNA only, 48 bases that are in frame from base 1. V trim: 2 bases; J trim: 1 base; unmatched bases: 4. CDR1 and CDR2 are drawn from the germline V gene: KGHSH, LQKENI. Libraries were prepared through the immunoSEQ multiplex PCR assay. Sourced from immuneACCESS, this table was stored by TCRdb with only in-frame sequences that have V and J called. A share of the clones is absent; for the studies checked, an unresolved V gene accounts for under half, and the remainder has no known explanation. The sample table holds 80,000 to 100,000 clones, of which approximately 86% were seen once. The biggest ten clones account for roughly 13% of the sample. Remarks on this clone: The antigen it binds to is not known. Within one base of it there is no much larger clone, and no base qualities were kept.

The receptor comes from a man aged 25-45 years in good health. The rearranged segments are TRBV18 and TRBJ2-2; 7 middle bases align to TRBD2. Sequenced material: blood. The DNA sequence is as follows: TGTGCCAGCTCACCAACACAGCGGGAGAACACCGGGGAGCTGTTTTTT. The resulting protein is CASSPTQRENTGELFF.